These 10 T cell receptor beta chains were all obtained from the same sample, sequenced in a study of cytotoxic CD8 clonotypes in ibrutinib-treated CLL. Using immunoSEQ multiplex PCR, the repertoire was profiled, and TCRdb retains in-frame clones only, with some absent. The profile shows some 29,000 clones, 76% of them singletons. The source was PBMCs, collected after 36 months of ibrutinib treatment. The receptors were sampled from a human donor with chronic lymphocytic leukemia.

This chain uses TRBV11-2 with TRBJ2-7; TRBD1 aligns across 7 bases. Losses at the gene ends were 4 bases for V and 3 bases for J; bases not matched to a gene: 9. This CDR3 spans 15 amino acids. Germline V CDR1 and CDR2: SGHAT, FQNNGV. CDR3 coding DNA: TGTGCCAGCAGCTCGCGACAGGGTTTGGACTACGAGCAGTACTTC. This encodes CASSSRQGLDYEQYF. Supplemented by reference TRBV11-2 and TRBJ2-7, the full variable domain reads EAGVAQSPRYKIIEKRQSVAFWCNPISGHATLYWYQQILGQGPKLLIQFQNNGVVDDSQLPKDRFSAERLKGVDSTLKIQPAKLEDSAVYLCASSSRQGLDYEQYFGPGTRLTVT.

The V call is TRBV5-4, the J call TRBJ1-2; 12 positions agree with TRBD1. V was pared by 4 bases and J by 8 bases, with 9 bases of the junction left unmatched. CDR1 is SGHNT, CDR2 YYREEE, per germline (reference sequence). The CDR3 is made up of 15 amino acids. CDR3 sequence: CASSPQGTGGEGYTF. CDR3 nucleotides: TGTGCCAGCAGCCCCCAGGGGACAGGGGGCGAGGGCTACACCTTC.

This clone was seen only a few times. The chain couples TRBV4-1 to TRBJ2-3; no firm D call. This CDR3 has 15 amino acids. V gave up 4 bases and J gave up 2 bases, with 13 bases separating them. Germline CDR1 and CDR2: MGHRA and YSYEKL. This chain's CDR3 is CASSRLPDVTDTQYF. The CDR3 DNA is TGCGCCAGCAGCCGCCTTCCGGACGTCACAGATACGCAGTATTTT.

This clone was counted between two and nine times. The gene calls are TRBV6-5 and TRBJ2-3, with 10 bases identical to TRBD2. The CDR3 is 15 amino acids. Germline V lookup: CDR1 MNHEY, CDR2 SVGAGI. Trimming removed 1 base from V and 6 bases from J; junction bases left unmatched: 4. The CDR3 DNA is TGTGCCAGCAGTTACTTAGCGGGGGGATCCGATACGCAGTATTTT. It codes for CASSYLAGGSDTQYF.

V usage is TRBV6-6 and J usage is TRBJ2-2; TRBD1 agrees at 8 bases. Germline V gene lookup returns CDR1 MNHNY and CDR2 SVGAGI (reference sequence). CDR3 length equals 15 residues. V lost 6 bases to trimming and J lost 6 bases; unmatched junction nucleotides: 9. The CDR3 nucleotides are TGTGCCAGCAGCTGGACAGGGTCATATCCCGGGGAGCTGTTTTTT. Its protein is CASSWTGSYPGELFF.

The chain uses TRBV6-5 and TRBJ2-5, with a tentative D call TRBD2 (6 bases). V was pared by 2 bases and J by 3 bases, with 13 bases between. Germline CDR1 and CDR2: MNHEY and SVGAGI. This CDR3 has 15 amino acids. The CDR3 DNA reads as TGTGCCAGCAGTTACGGAGGGGACCGAAAAGAGACCCAGTACTTC. Translating it yields CASSYGGDRKETQYF.

V usage is TRBV11-2 and J usage is TRBJ1-3; TRBD1 matches at 7 bases. With 6 bases clipped from V and 3 bases from J, the junction kept 8 bases outside the gene matches. Per the germline V gene, CDR1 is SGHAT and CDR2 is FQNNGV. The CDR3 loop spans 15 amino acids. This CDR3 is CASSPLQGIGNTIYF. For the CDR3, the DNA is TGTGCCAGCAGTCCCTTACAGGGGATTGGAAACACCATATATTTT.

The chain has TRBV7-9 and TRBJ2-7; D gene uncertain. V lost 5 bases and J lost 4, with 9 bases in between. The germline gives CDR1 SEHNR, CDR2 FQNEAQ (reference sequence). This CDR3 spans 12 amino acids. The CDR3 sequence is CASSPQSYEQYF. In DNA, the CDR3 is TGTGCCAGCAGCCCCCAGAGTTACGAGCAGTACTTC.

This chain joins TRBV30 and TRBJ2-7, with 9 bases fitting TRBD1. The germline gives CDR1 GTSNPN, CDR2 SVGIG (reference sequence). The CDR3 consists of 14 residues. V shed 1 base and J 3 bases; nucleotides not matched to a gene: 4. In DNA, the CDR3 is TGTGCCTGGAGTGGGGACAGGGTACTCTACGAGCAGTACTTC. As protein: CAWSGDRVLYEQYF. Using reference TRBV30 and TRBJ2-7 for the parts outside the CDR3, the full variable domain is SQTIHQWPATLVQPVGSPLSLECTVEGTSNPNLYWYRQAAGRGLQLLFYSVGIGQISSEVPQNLSASRPQDRQFILSSKKLLLSDSGFYLCAWSGDRVLYEQYFGPGTRLTVT.

The chain has TRBV5-6 and TRBJ2-3; D gene uncertain. V was cut by 4 bases and J by 3 bases, with 3 bases left in between. Germline CDR1 SGHDT, CDR2 YYEEEE. The CDR3 runs 11 residues. DNA for the CDR3: TGTGCCAGCAGCACTACAGATACGCAGTATTTT. Its translation is CASSTTDTQYF.